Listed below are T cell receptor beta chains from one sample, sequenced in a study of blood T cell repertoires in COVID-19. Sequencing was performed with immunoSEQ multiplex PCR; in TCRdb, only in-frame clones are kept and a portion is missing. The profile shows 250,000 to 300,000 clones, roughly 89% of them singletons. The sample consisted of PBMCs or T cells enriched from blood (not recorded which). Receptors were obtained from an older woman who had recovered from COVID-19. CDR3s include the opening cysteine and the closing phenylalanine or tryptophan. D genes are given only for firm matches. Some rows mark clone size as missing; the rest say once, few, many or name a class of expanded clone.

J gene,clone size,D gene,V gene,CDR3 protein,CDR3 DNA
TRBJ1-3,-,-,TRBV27,CASSLFTVPGGGEDTIYF,TGTGCCAGCAGTTTGTTCACCGTCCCGGGGGGTGGTGAGGACACCATATATTTT
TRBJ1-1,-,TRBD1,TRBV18,CASSPPGQGGYSEAFF,TGTGCCAGCTCACCACCGGGACAGGGGGGGTATTCTGAAGCTTTCTTT
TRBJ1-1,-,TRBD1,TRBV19,CASSIAGGTEAFF,TGTGCCAGTAGTATAGCAGGGGGTACTGAAGCTTTCTTT
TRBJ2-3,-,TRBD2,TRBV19,CASSLRLADTDTQYF,TGTGCCAGTAGTCTCCGACTAGCGGACACAGATACGCAGTATTTT
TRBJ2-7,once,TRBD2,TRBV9,CASSASGGASQQYF,TGTGCCAGCAGCGCTAGCGGGGGGGCATCACAGCAGTACTTC
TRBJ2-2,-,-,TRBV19,CASSTRDRGGTSAPGELFF,TGTGCCAGTAGTACCCGGGACAGGGGCGGGACTAGCGCTCCCGGGGAGCTGTTTTTT
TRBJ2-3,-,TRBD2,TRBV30,CAWTGGRAGGDTQYF,TGTGCCTGGACTGGCGGGAGGGCCGGGGGAGATACGCAGTATTTT
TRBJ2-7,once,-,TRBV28,CASSLIGGEYEQYF,TGTGCCAGCAGTTTGATTGGTGGGGAGTACGAGCAGTACTTC
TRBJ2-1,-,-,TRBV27,CATRGQRDNEQFF,TGTGCCACCCGGGGACAGCGGGACAATGAGCAGTTCTTC
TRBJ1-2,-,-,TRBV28,CASSLGQGHYGYTF,TGTGCCAGCAGTTTAGGCCAGGGTCACTATGGCTACACCTTC
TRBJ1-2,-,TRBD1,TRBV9,CASSVEGKGTGDGYTF,TGTGCCAGCAGCGTAGAGGGAAAGGGGACAGGGGATGGCTACACCTTC
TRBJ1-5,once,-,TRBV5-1,CASSPIGGSNQPQHF,TGCGCCAGCAGCCCAATCGGAGGGAGCAATCAGCCCCAGCATTTT
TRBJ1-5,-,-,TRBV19,CATSSGHSNQPQHF,TGTGCCACCTCTAGCGGACATAGCAATCAGCCCCAGCATTTT
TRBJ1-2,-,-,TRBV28,CASGTGYGYTF,TGTGCCAGCGGCACAGGGTACGGCTACACCTTC
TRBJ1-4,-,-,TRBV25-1,CASSALPAGAEKLFF,TGTGCCAGCAGTGCCCTCCCGGCAGGGGCTGAAAAACTGTTTTTT
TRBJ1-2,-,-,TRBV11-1,CASSLQGIHGYGYTF,TGTGCCAGCAGCTTACAGGGCATCCACGGCTATGGCTACACCTTC
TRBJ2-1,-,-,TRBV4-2,CASSQGNRDNEQFF,TGTGCCAGCAGCCAAGGGAACCGGGACAATGAGCAGTTCTTC
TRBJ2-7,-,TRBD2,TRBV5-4,CASSLRTSASGEQYF,TGTGCCAGCAGCTTGAGAACTAGCGCCTCAGGCGAGCAGTACTTC
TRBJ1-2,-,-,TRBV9,CASSAAFQGYGYTF,TGTGCCAGCAGCGCAGCTTTCCAGGGGTATGGCTACACCTTC
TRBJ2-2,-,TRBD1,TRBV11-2,CASSNRGNTGELFF,TGTGCCAGCAGCAACAGGGGGAACACCGGGGAGCTGTTTTTT
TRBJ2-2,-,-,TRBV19,CASSILATGELFF,TGTGCCAGTAGTATACTAGCCACCGGGGAGCTGTTTTTT
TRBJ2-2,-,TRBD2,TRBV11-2,CASSLAGGAVTGELFF,TGTGCCAGCAGCTTAGCCGGGGGGGCCGTCACCGGGGAGCTGTTTTTT
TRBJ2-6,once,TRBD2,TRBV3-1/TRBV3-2,CASSQARLAGTAGANVLTF,TGTGCCAGCAGCCAAGCCCGACTAGCGGGGACCGCTGGGGCCAACGTCCTGACTTTC
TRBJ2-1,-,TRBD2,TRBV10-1,CASSESSGLAGGRDEQFF,TGCGCCAGCAGTGAGTCGTCAGGACTAGCGGGAGGGCGCGATGAGCAGTTCTTC
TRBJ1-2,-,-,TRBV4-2,CASSQEVPGGRIHGYTF,TGTGCCAGCAGCCAAGAAGTCCCGGGGGGGCGCATCCATGGCTACACCTTC
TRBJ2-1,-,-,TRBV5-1,CASTVVRSSYNEQFF,TGCGCCAGCACTGTAGTACGGAGCTCCTACAATGAGCAGTTCTTC
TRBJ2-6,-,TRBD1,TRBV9,CASSPWAGGSGANVLTF,TGTGCCAGCAGCCCATGGGCAGGGGGTTCTGGGGCCAACGTCCTGACTTTC
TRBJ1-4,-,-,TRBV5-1,CASSLVEGVREKLFF,TGCGCCAGCAGCTTGGTTGAGGGAGTTAGGGAAAAACTGTTTTTT
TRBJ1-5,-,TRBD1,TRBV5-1,CASSPTGQTNQPQHF,TGCGCCAGCAGTCCCACGGGACAGACCAATCAGCCCCAGCATTTT
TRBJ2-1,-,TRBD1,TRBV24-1,CATSDRRQGARNEQFF,TGTGCCACCAGTGATCGGCGACAGGGGGCAAGGAATGAGCAGTTCTTC
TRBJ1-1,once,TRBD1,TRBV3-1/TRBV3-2,CASSQGGQGASEAFF,TGTGCCAGCAGCCAAGGGGGACAGGGGGCTTCGGAAGCTTTCTTT
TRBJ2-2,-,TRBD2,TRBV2,CASSSLAGGTGELFF,TGTGCCAGCAGCAGCCTAGCGGGTGGTACCGGGGAGCTGTTTTTT
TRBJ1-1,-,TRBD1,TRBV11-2,CASSFPGQGVTEAFF,TGTGCCAGCAGCTTCCCGGGACAGGGAGTCACTGAAGCTTTCTTT
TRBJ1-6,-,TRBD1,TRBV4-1,CASSLGTGYNSPLHF,TGCGCCAGCAGCCTGGGGACAGGGTATAATTCACCCCTCCACTTT
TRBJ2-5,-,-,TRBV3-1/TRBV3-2,CASSPLGVGGLETQYF,TGTGCCAGCAGCCCTCTCGGGGTCGGGGGTTTGGAGACCCAGTACTTC
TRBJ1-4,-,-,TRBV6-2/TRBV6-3,CASSYRRGGNEKLFF,TGTGCCAGCAGTTACAGGAGGGGAGGGAATGAAAAACTGTTTTTT
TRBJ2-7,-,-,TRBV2,CASSGLGGAYEQYF,TGTGCCAGCAGTGGGTTAGGCGGCGCCTACGAGCAGTACTTC
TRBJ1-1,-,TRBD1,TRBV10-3,CAISVWQTGEQGRMNTEAFF,TGTGCCATCAGTGTATGGCAAACAGGGGAGCAGGGGCGAATGAACACTGAAGCTTTCTTT
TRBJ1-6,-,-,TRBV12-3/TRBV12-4,CASQYQNNSPLHF,TGTGCCAGCCAGTACCAAAATAATTCACCCCTCCACTTT
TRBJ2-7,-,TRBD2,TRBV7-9,CASSLAASGKGEQYF,TGTGCCAGCAGCTTAGCGGCTAGCGGGAAAGGCGAGCAGTACTTC
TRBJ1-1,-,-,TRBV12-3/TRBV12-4,CASSLEGVTEAFF,TGTGCCAGCAGTTTAGAGGGGGTCACTGAAGCTTTCTTT
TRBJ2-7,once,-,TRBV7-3,CASSSVGWGGEQYF,TGTGCCAGCAGCTCAGTGGGTTGGGGCGGCGAGCAGTACTTC
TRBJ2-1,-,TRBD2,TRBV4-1,CASSQGGLAGYNEQFF,TGCGCCAGCAGCCAAGGAGGACTAGCGGGCTACAATGAGCAGTTCTTC
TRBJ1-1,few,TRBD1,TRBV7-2,CASRERTGGSTEAFF,TGTGCCAGCAGGGAGAGGACAGGGGGAAGCACTGAAGCTTTCTTT
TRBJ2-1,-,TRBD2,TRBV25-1,CASSDPTTGTRIVNEQFF,TGTGCCAGCAGTGATCCTACGACGGGGACTAGAATCGTCAATGAGCAGTTCTTC
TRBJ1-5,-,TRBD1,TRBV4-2,CASSQDFGTGNQPQHF,TGTGCCAGCAGCCAAGATTTTGGGACAGGTAATCAGCCCCAGCATTTT
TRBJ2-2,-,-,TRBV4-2,CASSQGQGRTGELFF,TGTGCCAGCAGCCAAGGGCAGGGCAGAACCGGGGAGCTGTTTTTT
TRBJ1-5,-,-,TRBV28,CASGTGYYSNQPQHF,TGTGCCAGCGGGACTGGGTACTATAGCAATCAGCCCCAGCATTTT
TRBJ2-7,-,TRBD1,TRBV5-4,CASSPGTGEAYEQYF,TGTGCCAGCAGCCCCGGGACAGGGGAAGCCTACGAGCAGTACTTC
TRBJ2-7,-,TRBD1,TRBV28,CASSSGTGGDEQYF,TGTGCCAGCAGTTCCGGGACAGGGGGCGACGAGCAGTACTTC
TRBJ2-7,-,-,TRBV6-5,CASSYLRGSRFDEQYF,TGTGCCAGCAGTTACCTCAGGGGTAGTAGATTCGACGAGCAGTACTTC
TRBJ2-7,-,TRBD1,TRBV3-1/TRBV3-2,CASSQTGGLYEQYF,TGTGCCAGCAGCCAAACAGGGGGCTTATACGAGCAGTACTTC
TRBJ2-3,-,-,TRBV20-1,CSASRSDTQYF,TGCAGTGCTAGCAGATCAGATACGCAGTATTTT